These 19 T cell receptor beta chains were all obtained from the same sample, sequenced in a study of cytomegalovirus exposure and HLA in healthy donors. Both 60 Vbeta primers and 13 Jbeta primers went into the PCR. Libraries were prepared by immunoSEQ multiplex PCR; TCRdb keeps only in-frame clonotypes and omits some of them. The sample has 150,000 or so clones, approximately 85% seen once. The specimen sequenced was PBMCs. The receptor set was obtained from a man aged 18 to 30 in good health and CMV-seropositive.

This rearrangement joins TRBV4-2 to TRBJ1-2, with 8 bases that match TRBD1. The CDR3 sequence is 15 residues long. Germline lookup yields CDR1 LGHNA and CDR2 YNFKEQ. J was trimmed by 9 bases and V by 2 bases; bases with no gene match: 11. The CDR3 sequence: CASSQTTTGVSSYTF. DNA for the CDR3: TGTGCCAGCAGCCAAACGACGACAGGGGTCTCCAGCTACACCTTC.

The chain joins TRBV2 to TRBJ2-5, with TRBD2 identical over 11 bases. The germline CDR1 and CDR2 sequences are SNHLY and FYNNEI. There are 16 residues in the CDR3. V dropped 7 bases and J dropped 5; count of bases not matched to a gene: 12. The CDR3 region is CASIEQSLAGGETQYF. CDR3 DNA: TGTGCCAGCATCGAACAAAGCCTAGCGGGGGGCGAGACCCAGTACTTC.

The V gene is TRBV5-4, the J gene TRBJ1-2, with D perhaps matching TRBD1 (6 bases). The CDR3 covers 13 residues. Germline assignment: CDR1 SGHNT and CDR2 YYREEE (reference sequence). Trimming cost V 5 bases and J 2 bases, with 10 bases left between them. DNA for the CDR3: TGTGCCAGCAGACCGGGACAAAACTATGGCTACACCTTC. Translated, it gives CASRPGQNYGYTF.

The chain uses TRBV5-5 and TRBJ1-6, with 7 nucleotides matching TRBD1. The CDR3 contains 14 residues. Trimming cost V 5 bases and J 10 bases; bases outside gene matches: 9. CDR1 and CDR2 from the germline V gene are SGHKS and YYEKEE (reference sequence). CDR3 DNA sequence: TGTGCCAGCAGTCTAGGGGGCTTGTCCTCACCCCTCCACTTT. This sequence encodes CASSLGGLSSPLHF. Full variable domain (missing parts from reference TRBV5-5 and TRBJ1-6): DAGVTQSPTHLIKTRGQQVTLRCSPISGHKSVSWYQQVLGQGPQFIFQYYEKEERGRGNFPDRFSARQFPNYSSELNVNALLLGDSALYLCASSLGGLSSPLHFGNGTRLTVT.

V is TRBV4-1 and J is TRBJ2-5, with 7 bases lining up with TRBD1. The V gene end was trimmed by 3 bases and the J gene end by 3 bases; junction bases not matched to a gene: 4. This CDR3 is built from 14 residues. Germline loops: CDR1 MGHRA, CDR2 YSYEKL. The CDR3: CASSQGQLKETQYF. DNA for the CDR3: TGCGCCAGCAGCCAGGGACAGCTAAAAGAGACCCAGTACTTC.

The CDR3 region is CAWSAISGANVLTF. CDR3 DNA sequence: TGTGCCTGGAGTGCCATCAGTGGGGCCAACGTCCTGACTTTC. V and J are TRBV30 and TRBJ2-6; D is uncertain. Looked up from germline, CDR1 is GTSNPN and CDR2 is SVGIG (reference sequence). The V and J ends lost 1 base and 3 bases respectively, with 7 bases between them. The CDR3 length is 14 residues. Together with reference TRBV30 and TRBJ2-6, the CDR3 gives the full variable domain: SQTIHQWPATLVQPVGSPLSLECTVEGTSNPNLYWYRQAAGRGLQLLFYSVGIGQISSEVPQNLSASRPQDRQFILSSKKLLLSDSGFYLCAWSAISGANVLTFGAGSRLTVL.

This chain links TRBV19 with TRBJ1-6; possible D gene TRBD1, 5 bases. Trimming left V 1 base short and J 4 bases short, with 17 bases between. Germline lookup yields CDR1 LNHDA and CDR2 SQIVND (reference sequence). This CDR3 is 18 amino acids long. DNA for the CDR3: TGTGCCAGTAGTATAGGTGGGTTACGGGGGGATTATAATTCACCCCTCCACTTT. Translating it yields CASSIGGLRGDYNSPLHF. Drawing the rest from reference TRBV19 and TRBJ1-6, the complete variable domain is DGGITQSPKYLFRKEGQNVTLSCEQNLNHDAMYWYRQDPGQGLRLIYYSQIVNDFQKGDIAEGYSVSREKKESFPLTVTSAQKNPTAFYLCASSIGGLRGDYNSPLHFGNGTRLTVT.

The chain recombines TRBV6-1 with TRBJ2-2; 7 bases fit TRBD1. The CDR3 has 19 residues. Germline CDR1 reads MNHNS; CDR2 reads SASEGT. Germline trimming cut 2 bases from V and 7 bases from J; bases unmatched to any gene: 19. CDR3 amino acids: CASSETGVIFRGLHGELFF. CDR3 coding DNA: TGTGCCAGCAGTGAAACAGGGGTCATCTTCCGGGGCCTTCACGGGGAGCTGTTTTTT.

Written as DNA, the CDR3 is TGTGCCAGCTCACTACAGGGGTCCTCCTACGAGCAGTACTTC. It translates to CASSLQGSSYEQYF. V gene TRBV18 combines with J gene TRBJ2-7; 7 bases are shared with TRBD1. The germline V gene encodes CDR1 KGHSH and CDR2 LQKENI. There are 14 residues in the CDR3. V lost 4 bases and J lost 0; bases outside the gene matches: 3. The variable domain in full, with the rest retrieved from reference TRBV18 and TRBJ2-7, is NAGVMQNPRHLVRRRGQEARLRCSPMKGHSHVYWYRQLPEEGLKFMVYLQKENIIDESGMPKERFSAEFPKEGPSILRIQQVVRGDSAAYFCASSLQGSSYEQYFGPGTRLTVT.

This clone was counted once. This chain connects TRBV27 to TRBJ2-7; the D gene is possibly TRBD1 (7 bases). Trimming shortened V by 11 bases and J by 0 bases, and 11 bases separated the two germline ends. Germline V CDR1 and CDR2: MNHEY, SMNVEV (reference sequence). This CDR3 is built from 12 residues. The CDR3 DNA sequence: TGTGCCTGCGGGACAGACTCCTACGAGCAGTACTTC. Its protein is CACGTDSYEQYF.

This CDR3 reads CASSFQPPGLLRNTGELFF. The CDR3 DNA is TGTGCCAGCAGCTTTCAACCCCCAGGACTACTCCGAAACACCGGGGAGCTGTTTTTT. The chain employs TRBV7-2 and TRBJ2-2; D may be TRBD2 (6 bases). From germline, CDR1 is SGHTA and CDR2 FQGNSA. V gave up 3 bases and J gave up 2 bases, with 22 bases separating them. This CDR3 contains 19 residues.

The CDR3 is CAWTTGDKQYF. The CDR3 DNA sequence: TGTGCCTGGACTACAGGGGATAAGCAGTACTTC. The rearrangement links TRBV30 to TRBJ2-7; 7 bases line up with TRBD1. The CDR3 sequence is 11 residues long. V shed 4 bases, J shed 8 bases, and the junction held 5 bases outside the gene matches. CDR1 GTSNPN and CDR2 SVGIG come from the germline V gene (reference sequence).

CDR3 in amino acids: CASSQGAPPRGRPSGNTIYF. DNA of the CDR3: TGTGCCAGCAGCCAAGGGGCCCCTCCCAGGGGCCGACCCTCTGGAAACACCATATATTTT. The chain joins TRBV4-2 to TRBJ1-3; TRBD1 is a possible D gene (6 bases). V lost 1 base, J lost 0 bases, and 22 bases lay in between. CDR3 length: 20 amino acids. The germline CDR1 and CDR2 sequences are LGHNA and YNFKEQ.

The chain links TRBV10-2 to TRBJ1-5; D possibly corresponds to TRBD1 (6 bases). Germline V gene sequence: CDR1 WSHSY, CDR2 SAAADI. Trimming left V 2 bases short and J 3 bases short, with 8 bases between. The CDR3 length is 14 residues. The CDR3 reads CASSETGTNQPQHF. The DNA for the CDR3 is TGCGCCAGCAGTGAGACAGGGACCAATCAGCCCCAGCATTTT.

The rearrangement joins TRBV25-1 to TRBJ1-2, with TRBD1 matching over 8 bases. CDR3 length: 14 residues. Germline loops: CDR1 MGHDK, CDR2 SYGVNS. V lost 6 bases and J lost 8; bases outside the gene matches: 11. Here the CDR3 DNA reads TGTGCCAGCAGCCCCGAGACAGGGGCGAGCGGCTACACCTTC. It yields the protein CASSPETGASGYTF.

V gene TRBV2 combines with J gene TRBJ1-4; D unresolved. CDR1 is SNHLY, CDR2 FYNNEI, per germline. Trimming took off 7 bases at V and 7 bases at J, with 13 bases between the two ends. The CDR3 sequence is 13 residues long. Here the CDR3 DNA reads TGTGCCAGCACTGCGAGGCGCCGTGAAAAACTGTTTTTT. Translated: CASTARRREKLFF.

The rearrangement links TRBV19 to TRBJ2-1; 12 positions agree with TRBD2. The germline V gene has CDR1 LNHDA and CDR2 SQIVND (reference sequence). Unmatched junction bases numbered 8, after V lost 6 bases and J lost 8 bases. The CDR3 spans 15 residues. The CDR3 sequence is CASSPTSGGSDEQFF. The CDR3 DNA sequence: TGTGCCAGTAGCCCAACTAGCGGGGGGAGCGATGAGCAGTTCTTC. Full variable domain (remainder filled in from reference TRBV19 and TRBJ2-1): DGGITQSPKYLFRKEGQNVTLSCEQNLNHDAMYWYRQDPGQGLRLIYYSQIVNDFQKGDIAEGYSVSREKKESFPLTVTSAQKNPTAFYLCASSPTSGGSDEQFFGPGTRLTVL.

This clone was detected a few times. J is TRBJ2-7 and V is TRBV5-1; the match to TRBD1 covers 9 bases. Germline V lookup: CDR1 SGHRS, CDR2 YFSETQ. V gave up 6 bases and J gave up 0 bases; unmatched junction bases: 4. The length of the CDR3 is 14 residues. Here the CDR3 reads CASTGQGSSYEQYF. DNA for the CDR3: TGCGCCAGCACGGGACAGGGAAGCTCCTACGAGCAGTACTTC.

The rearrangement joins TRBV7-6 to TRBJ2-5, with TRBD1 matching over 9 bases. Germline assignment: CDR1 SGHVS and CDR2 FNYEAQ. V dropped 5 bases and J dropped 4; count of bases not matched to a gene: 8. This CDR3 has 15 amino acids. The CDR3 here is CASSGTGQGLETQYF. DNA for the CDR3: TGTGCCAGCAGCGGAACGGGACAGGGTTTAGAGACCCAGTACTTC.